This TCR beta chain was profiled in a study of T-cell reconstitution after alpha-beta-depleted transplantation in children. Study observations and caveats: About two months after transplant, alpha-beta T cells reportedly came from several hundred expanded graft clones. Newly generated T cells supplied most T-cell counts and diversity one year post-transplant.

The V and J ends lost 4 bases and 2 bases respectively, with 28 bases between them. The CDR3 has 19 amino acids. Germline V gene lookup returns CDR1 DFQATT and CDR2 SNEGSKA (reference sequence). Library preparation (for TCRbeta) was performed with unique molecular identifiers. TCRdb analysed the PCR reads with MiXCR anew, one entry per CDR3 protein. The table shows 700,000 or so distinct CDR3 sequences, with roughly 13% occurring only once. Worth noting for this clonotype: Its antigen is as yet unknown.

The sample here was PBMCs, taken before TCRalphabeta/CD19-depleted stem cell transplant. This receptor was obtained from a girl aged 2-15 years with congenital amegakaryocytic thrombocytopenia, due to receive a stem cell transplant. V is TRBV20-1 and J is TRBJ2-3, with D tentatively TRBD2 (6 bases). CDR3 DNA: TGCAGTGCTACGAGTTCCAACCCAGGGATAATAGCGGTCACAGATACGCAGTATTTT. Translated, it gives CSATSSNPGIIAVTDTQYF.